The table lists the clone carrying this T cell receptor (beta chain) with many counts. The antigen remains unidentified. This sample is part of a study of CD8 T cells in ankylosing spondylitis. The CDR3 spans 16 residues. The ends were cut back, 3 bases at V and 0 bases at J, with 13 bases in the middle. Germline CDR1 SGHRS, CDR2 YFSETQ. Notes on the study in general: As reported, disease-linked clones showed significant enrichment in matched ankylosing spondylitis synovial fluid. Certain motif variants had earlier been reported in reactive arthritis synovial fluid and blood. Among TCR beta sequences, a motif of about 8 highly homologous variants appeared characteristic of ankylosing spondylitis blood.

Generation of TCR beta libraries employed quantitative 5'-RACE incorporating molecular barcodes. One entry per CDR3 protein results from TCRdb running MiXCR on the 5' RACE reads. This sample has some 130,000 distinct CDR3 sequences; roughly 8% occur once, and the top ten carry roughly 8%. The sequence derives from a male donor with ankylosing spondylitis. Sequenced sample: synovial fluid, either unsorted or a sorted T cell fraction (not recorded which). The genes are TRBV5-1 and TRBJ2-1; D may match TRBD1 or TRBD2 (6 bases each). The CDR3, as DNA: TGCGCCAGCAGCTGGGGGGCGGCAAGCTCCTACAATGAGCAGTTCTTC. This gives the protein CASSWGAASSYNEQFF.